The next 22 T cell receptor beta chains were all read from a single sample in a study of glioma-infiltrating T cells. Using RNA template, CDR3s of TCR alpha and beta were amplified with iRepertoire arm-PCR. A single record per CDR3 protein comes from TCRdb applying MiXCR to the multiplex PCR reads. The repertoire holds about 180,000 distinct CDR3 sequences, with approximately 40% as singletons. Specimen: glioma tissue, nonneoplastic brain tissue, or PBMCs (not recorded which). These TCRs come from a human donor with low-grade glioma or glioblastoma, undergoing nonglioma brain surgery, or in good health (not recorded which).

V is TRBV20-1 and J is TRBJ2-3; 7 bases map to TRBD2. This CDR3 is 15 amino acids long. J lost 6 bases, V lost 0 bases, and 9 bases had no gene match. Germline CDR1 reads DFQATT; CDR2 reads SNEGSKA (reference sequence). CDR3 sequence (DNA): TGCAGTGCTAGAGATTGGACTAGAATCGGGGATACGCAGTATTTT. Protein product: CSARDWTRIGDTQYF.

At least ten counts were recorded for this clonotype. The rearrangement uses TRBV28 and TRBJ2-4, with 10 bases matching TRBD2. Germline V gene data show CDR1 as MDHEN and CDR2 as SYDVKM. V lost 4 bases to trimming and J lost 7 bases; unmatched junction nucleotides: 10. This CDR3 comprises 16 residues. The CDR3 nucleotides read TGTGCCAGCAGTTCAAAGAAAGCGGGAGGGAAGAACATTCAGTACTTC. Translation: CASSSKKAGGKNIQYF.

The chain has TRBV5-4 and TRBJ2-1; 8 nucleotides align to TRBD1. Per the germline V gene, CDR1 is SGHNT and CDR2 is YYREEE (reference sequence). The CDR3 has 15 amino acids. V lost 4 bases to trimming and J lost 1 base; unmatched junction nucleotides: 4. As DNA, the CDR3 is TGTGCCAGCAGCCGCGACAGGGGTTCCTACAATGAGCAGTTCTTC. Its translation is CASSRDRGSYNEQFF.

This clonotype has at least ten counts. This chain joins TRBV20-1 and TRBJ2-7; D is ambiguous. Trimming removed 8 bases at V and 3 bases at J, with 17 bases between. This CDR3 is 13 amino acids long. Per germline, CDR1 DFQATT and CDR2 SNEGSKA (reference sequence). DNA for the CDR3: TGCAGTTCGCGACTCTCCACCCGCTACGAGCAGTACTTC. It translates to CSSRLSTRYEQYF.

The chain joins TRBV6-1 to TRBJ2-7, with D perhaps matching TRBD2 (5 bases). This CDR3 has 14 residues. V was clipped by 10 bases and J by 3 bases, with 19 bases between them. Germline V gene sequence: CDR1 MNHNS, CDR2 SASEGT. DNA of the CDR3: TGTGCCACCGCTGAGGGATTCTCCTACTACGAGCAGTACTTC. Translation gives CATAEGFSYYEQYF.

In its sample, this clonotype was seen a few times. Since a much larger clone is just one base distant, this may be a read error. V gene TRBV7-2 combines with J gene TRBJ1-1, with a tentative D call TRBD1 (6 bases). The germline V gene encodes CDR1 SGHTA and CDR2 FQGNSA. This CDR3 has 12 amino acids. CDR3 region: CASKGGNNEAFF. CDR3 DNA sequence: TGTGCCAGCAAGGGGGGGAACAATGAAGCTTTCTTT.

The sample holds many counts of this clonotype. The rearrangement uses TRBV2 and TRBJ1-4; D is possibly TRBD1 (5 bases). CDR1 and CDR2 (germline): SNHLY, FYNNEI. The CDR3 is 12 residues long. The ends were cut back, 6 bases at V and 12 bases at J, with 14 bases in the middle. This chain's CDR3 is CASSGGGVELFF. CDR3 bases: TGTGCCAGCAGCGGAGGAGGGGTTGAACTGTTTTTT.

Notes on this clonotype: A much larger clone is a single base away; this may be a read error. The chain has TRBV6-2 or TRBV6-3 and TRBJ2-1; maybe TRBD2 (5 bases). Between the trimmed V and J ends, which lost 2 bases and 1 base, there was a span of 15 bases. Germline values: CDR1 MNHEY, CDR2 SVGEGT. This CDR3 is 17 amino acids long. The CDR3 nucleotides are TGTGCCAGCAGTTACAACCGCTTGACGGGGTCCTACAATGAGCAGTTCTTC. Translating it yields CASSYNRLTGSYNEQFF.

The chain joins TRBV20-1 to TRBJ2-1, with 8 bases matching TRBD2. J was trimmed by 5 bases and V by 0 bases; bases with no gene match: 9. This CDR3 comprises 16 residues. Germline CDR1 is DFQATT and CDR2 is SNEGSKA (reference sequence). This CDR3 reads CSARDGETSVNNEQFF. The CDR3 bases are TGCAGTGCTAGAGATGGTGAGACTAGCGTGAACAATGAGCAGTTCTTC.

The gene calls are TRBV5-1 and TRBJ2-7, with D possibly matching TRBD1 (6 bases). Trimming took off 2 bases at V and 0 bases at J, with 15 bases between the two ends. The CDR3 loop spans 16 amino acids. The germline CDR1 and CDR2 sequences are SGHRS and YFSETQ. The CDR3 DNA sequence: TGCGCCAGCAGCTTTGGTTTCGGACAGATCTCCTACGAGCAGTACTTC. Translated, it gives CASSFGFGQISYEQYF.

Ten or more counts support this clonotype. CDR3 coding DNA: TGTGCCACCAGTGATGTTACCGGGACAGGGTACAATGAGCAGTTCTTC. Protein: CATSDVTGTGYNEQFF. The chain has TRBV24-1 and TRBJ2-1; TRBD1 matches at 9 bases. V lost 3 bases and J lost 4; bases outside the gene matches: 6. Germline CDR1 and CDR2: KGHDR and SFDVKD. This CDR3 contains 16 residues.

Remarks on this clonotype: This may arise from a read error, as a much more abundant clone is one base away. The chain couples TRBV28 to TRBJ2-1; D is undetermined. Germline values: CDR1 MDHEN, CDR2 SYDVKM. The CDR3 runs 15 residues. The CDR3 nucleotides read TGTGCCGGCAGCGAGACCAGCGCCGCGTTTAATGAGCAGTCCTTC. Its protein is CAGSETSAAFNEQSF.

This clonotype occurred a few times. This chain uses TRBV19 with TRBJ1-2, with no clear D. The V and J ends lost 9 bases and 3 bases respectively, with 20 bases between them. In germline, CDR1 is LNHDA, CDR2 SQIVND (reference sequence). The CDR3 length is 15 residues. In nucleotides, the CDR3 is TGTGCCAGCCTGAAGAGCGGTCGGAGAGACTATGGCTACACCTTC. This encodes CASLKSGRRDYGYTF.

This clonotype was detected many times. In nucleotides, the CDR3 is TGTGCCAGCTCACCAGAGCTGCAAGAGACCCAGTACTTC. It is translated as CASSPELQETQYF. The chain combines TRBV18 with TRBJ2-5, with D hard to call. The V end was cut by 2 bases, the J end by 2 bases, with 6 bases between. The CDR3 is 13 amino acids. Per germline, CDR1 KGHSH and CDR2 LQKENI.

The rearrangement links TRBV20-1 to TRBJ2-1; 10 positions match TRBD2. This CDR3 has 14 amino acids. CDR1 and CDR2 from the germline V gene are DFQATT and SNEGSKA (reference sequence). V dropped 7 bases and J dropped 13; count of bases not matched to a gene: 16. CDR3 loop: CSVIGETRLAGQFF. CDR3 nucleotide sequence: TGCAGTGTCATTGGGGAAACCAGACTAGCGGGTCAGTTCTTC.

In the case of this clonotype: This may be a read error: a much more frequent sequence differs by one nucleotide. The chain carries TRBV7-9 and TRBJ1-6, with D unresolved. The length of the CDR3 is 12 residues. CDR1 is SEHNR and CDR2 is FQNEAQ in the germline V gene (reference sequence). In DNA form, the CDR3 reads TGTGCCAGCGGCTTAGTTAATTCACCCCTCCACTTT. This codes for CASGLVNSPLHF. The full variable domain, rest sourced from reference TRBV7-9 and TRBJ1-6, is DTGVSQNPRHKITKRGQNVTFRCDPISEHNRLYWYRQTLGQGPEFLTYFQNEAQLEKSRLLSDRFSAERPKGSFSTLEIQRTEQGDSAMYLCASGLVNSPLHFGNGTRLTVT.

On this clonotype itself: The germline gene is not matched at one end of the junction; a read error may be the cause. The chain links TRBV20-1 to TRBJ2-5, with 9 bases lining up with TRBD1. The CDR3 length is 15 residues. CDR1 is DFQATT and CDR2 is SNEGSKA in the germline V gene (reference sequence). The CDR3 coding sequence is TGCAGTGCCCAAGGGACAGGGCGTCTGGAAGAGACCAAGTACTTC. The encoded protein is CSAQGTGRLEETKYF.

With regard to this clonotype: Germline is not matched at one junction end, which may reflect a read error. The rearrangement links TRBV28 to TRBJ2-1; D gene uncertain. The CDR3 consists of 15 residues. The V gene's germline CDR1 is MDHEN and CDR2 SYDVKM. CDR3 sequence (DNA): TGTGCCAGTAGTTTAAAGGATCACTCCTACAATGAGCAGTTCTTC. As protein: CASSLKDHSYNEQFF. Using reference TRBV28 and TRBJ2-1 for the parts outside the CDR3, the full variable domain is DVKVTQSSRYLVKRTGEKVFLECVQDMDHENMFWYRQDPGLGLRLIYFSYDVKMKEKGDIPEGYSVSREKKERFSLILESASTNQTSMYLCASSLKDHSYNEQFFGPGTRLTVL.

To note about this clonotype: A much larger clonotype is one base distant, so this may be a read error. The V call is TRBV7-2, the J call TRBJ2-5; D call uncertain. The CDR3 consists of 13 residues. Per germline, CDR1 SGHTA and CDR2 FQGNSA. CDR3 in DNA: TGTGCCAGCCTAATCCCAAACCAAGTGACCCAGTACTTC. It encodes CASLIPNQVTQYF.

Only one count was recorded for this clonotype. Here the CDR3 omits its conserved ending phenylalanine or tryptophan, so a read error is the likely source. The DNA for the CDR3 is TGTGCCAGCCGAGTAGCGGCTAGCTCCTACAATGAGCAGTTCTTA. It specifies CASRVAASSYNEQFL. This chain links TRBV7-2 with TRBJ2-1; D perhaps matches TRBD2 (6 bases). Between the trimmed V and J ends, which lost 8 bases and 0 bases, there was a span of 14 bases. Germline V gives CDR1 SGHTA, CDR2 FQGNSA. The CDR3 is made up of 15 amino acids.

This clonotype was observed a single time. The CDR3 coding sequence is TGTGCCAGCAGTTATAACCCGAACACTGAAGCTTTCTTT. It encodes CASSYNPNTEAFF. The rearrangement joins TRBV7-9 to TRBJ1-1; D gene ambiguous. The CDR3 covers 13 residues. The V end was cut by 6 bases, the J end by 1 base, with 9 bases between. Germline V gene lookup returns CDR1 SEHNR and CDR2 FQNEAQ (reference sequence). The complete variable domain, with remaining parts taken from reference TRBV7-9 and TRBJ1-1, reads DTGVSQNPRHKITKRGQNVTFRCDPISEHNRLYWYRQTLGQGPEFLTYFQNEAQLEKSRLLSDRFSAERPKGSFSTLEIQRTEQGDSAMYLCASSYNPNTEAFFGQGTRLTVV.

The rearrangement links TRBV25-1 to TRBJ1-1, with D tentatively TRBD1 (5 bases). V gave up 8 bases and J gave up 7 bases, with 20 bases separating them. CDR3 length equals 14 residues. CDR1 and CDR2 from the germline V gene are MGHDK and SYGVNS. The CDR3 bases are TGTGCCAGCTCCCAGACAGATGTGAAAAATGAAGCTTTCTTT. This sequence encodes CASSQTDVKNEAFF.